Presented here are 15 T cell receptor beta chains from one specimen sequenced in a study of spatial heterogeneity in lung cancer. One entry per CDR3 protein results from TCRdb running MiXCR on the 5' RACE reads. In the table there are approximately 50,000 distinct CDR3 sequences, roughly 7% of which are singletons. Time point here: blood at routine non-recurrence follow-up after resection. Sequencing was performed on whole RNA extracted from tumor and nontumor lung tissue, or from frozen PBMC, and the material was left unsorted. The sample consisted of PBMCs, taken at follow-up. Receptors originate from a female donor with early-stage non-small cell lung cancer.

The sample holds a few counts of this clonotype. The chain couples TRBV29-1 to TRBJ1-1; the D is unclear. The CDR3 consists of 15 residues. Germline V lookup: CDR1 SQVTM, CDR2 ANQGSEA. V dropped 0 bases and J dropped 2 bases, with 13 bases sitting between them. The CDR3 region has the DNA TGCAGCGTTGAAGATCTGCGGGGAACTAACACTGAAGCTTTCTTT. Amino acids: CSVEDLRGTNTEAFF.

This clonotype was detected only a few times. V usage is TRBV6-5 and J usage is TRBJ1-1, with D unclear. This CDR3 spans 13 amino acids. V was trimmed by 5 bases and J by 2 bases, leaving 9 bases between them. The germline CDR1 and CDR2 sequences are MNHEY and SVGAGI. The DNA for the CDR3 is TGTGCCAGCAGTCCTACAGACAACACTGAAGCTTTCTTT. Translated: CASSPTDNTEAFF.

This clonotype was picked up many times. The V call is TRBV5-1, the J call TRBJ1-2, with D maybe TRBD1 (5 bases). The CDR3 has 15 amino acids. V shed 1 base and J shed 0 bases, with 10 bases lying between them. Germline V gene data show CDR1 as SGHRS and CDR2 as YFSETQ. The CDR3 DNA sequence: TGCGCCAGCAGCTTGTCGGGGGACGCTAACTATGGCTACACCTTC. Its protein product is CASSLSGDANYGYTF.

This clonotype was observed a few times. The CDR3 nucleotides read TGCGCCAGCAGCCAAAGTTTGGCAGGAGGGTTACGGAGGCAGTACTTC. It translates to CASSQSLAGGLRRQYF. The chain couples TRBV4-1 to TRBJ2-7, with D tentatively TRBD2 (6 bases). Germline CDR1 MGHRA, CDR2 YSYEKL. The ends were cut back, 2 bases at V and 9 bases at J, with 23 bases in the middle. The CDR3 consists of 16 residues.

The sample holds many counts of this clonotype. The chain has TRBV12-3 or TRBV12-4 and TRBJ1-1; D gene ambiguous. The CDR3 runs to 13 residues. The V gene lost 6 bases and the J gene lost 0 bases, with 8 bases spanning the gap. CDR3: CASRPTLNTEAFF. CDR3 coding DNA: TGTGCCAGCAGGCCTACCTTGAACACTGAAGCTTTCTTT.

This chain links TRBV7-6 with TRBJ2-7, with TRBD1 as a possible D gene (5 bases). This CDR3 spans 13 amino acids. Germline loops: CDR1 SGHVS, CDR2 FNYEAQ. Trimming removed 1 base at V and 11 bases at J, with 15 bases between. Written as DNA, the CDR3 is TGTGCCAGCAGCTTAGAGGTTTCGACAGTAAAGTACTTC. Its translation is CASSLEVSTVKYF.

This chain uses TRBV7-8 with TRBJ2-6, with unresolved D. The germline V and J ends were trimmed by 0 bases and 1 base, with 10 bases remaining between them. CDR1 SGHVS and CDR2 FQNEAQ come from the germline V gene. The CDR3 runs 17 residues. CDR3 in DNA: TGTGCCAGCAGCTTAGCTTCGGTAGTATCTGGGGCCAACGTCCTGACTTTC. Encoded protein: CASSLASVVSGANVLTF. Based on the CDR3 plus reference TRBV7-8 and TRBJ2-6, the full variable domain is GAGVSQSPRYKVAKRGQDVALRCDPISGHVSLFWYQQALGQGPEFLTYFQNEAQLDKSGLPSDRFFAERPEGSVSTLKIQRTQQEDSAVYLCASSLASVVSGANVLTFGAGSRLTVL.

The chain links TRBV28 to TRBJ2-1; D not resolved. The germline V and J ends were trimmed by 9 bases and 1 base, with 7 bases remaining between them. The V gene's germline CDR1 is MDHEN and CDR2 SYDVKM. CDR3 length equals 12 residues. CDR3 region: CASRNSYNEQFF. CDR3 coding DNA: TGTGCCAGTAGGAATTCCTACAATGAGCAGTTCTTC.

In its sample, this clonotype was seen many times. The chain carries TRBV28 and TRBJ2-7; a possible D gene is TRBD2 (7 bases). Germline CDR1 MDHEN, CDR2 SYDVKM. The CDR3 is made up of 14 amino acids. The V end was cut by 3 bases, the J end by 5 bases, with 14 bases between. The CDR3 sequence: CASSLGGRGHEQYF. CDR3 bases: TGTGCCAGCAGTTTGGGGGGGCGCGGTCACGAGCAGTACTTC. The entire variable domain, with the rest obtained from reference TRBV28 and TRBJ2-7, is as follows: DVKVTQSSRYLVKRTGEKVFLECVQDMDHENMFWYRQDPGLGLRLIYFSYDVKMKEKGDIPEGYSVSREKKERFSLILESASTNQTSMYLCASSLGGRGHEQYFGPGTRLTVT.

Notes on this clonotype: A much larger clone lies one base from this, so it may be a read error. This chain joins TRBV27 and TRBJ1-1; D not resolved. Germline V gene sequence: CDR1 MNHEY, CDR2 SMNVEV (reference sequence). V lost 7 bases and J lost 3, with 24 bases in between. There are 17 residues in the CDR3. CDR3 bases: TGTGCCAGCAAACCTAGGGAGAGGGCGTATTGGGACACTGAAGCTTTCTTT. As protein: CASKPRERAYWDTEAFF.

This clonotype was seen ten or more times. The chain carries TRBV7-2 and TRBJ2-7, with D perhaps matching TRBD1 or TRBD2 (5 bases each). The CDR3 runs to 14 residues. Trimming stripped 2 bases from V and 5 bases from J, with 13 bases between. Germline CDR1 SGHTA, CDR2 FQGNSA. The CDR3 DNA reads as TGTGCCAGCAGCTTATGGGGGAGAGGGGACGAGCAGTACTTC. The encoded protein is CASSLWGRGDEQYF.

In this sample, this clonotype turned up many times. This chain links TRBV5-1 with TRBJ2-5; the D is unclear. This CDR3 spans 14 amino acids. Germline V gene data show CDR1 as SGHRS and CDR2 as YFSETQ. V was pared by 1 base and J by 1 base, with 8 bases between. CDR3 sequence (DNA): TGCGCCAGCAGCTTGTTTTCTCTCCAAGAGACCCAGTACTTC. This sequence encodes CASSLFSLQETQYF. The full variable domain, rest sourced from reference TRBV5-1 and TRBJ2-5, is KAGVTQTPRYLIKTRGQQVTLSCSPISGHRSVSWYQQTPGQGLQFLFEYFSETQRNKGNFPGRFSGRQFSNSRSEMNVSTLELGDSALYLCASSLFSLQETQYFGPGTRLLVL.

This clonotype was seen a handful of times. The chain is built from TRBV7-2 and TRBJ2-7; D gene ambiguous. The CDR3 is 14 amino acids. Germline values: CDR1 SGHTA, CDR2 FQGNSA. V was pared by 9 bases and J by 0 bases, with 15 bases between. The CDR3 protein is CARDKAVPSYEQYF. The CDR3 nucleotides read TGTGCCAGAGACAAGGCAGTACCCTCCTACGAGCAGTACTTC. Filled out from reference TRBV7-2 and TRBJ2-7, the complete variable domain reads GAGVSQSPSNKVTEKGKDVELRCDPISGHTALYWYRQSLGQGLEFLIYFQGNSAPDKSGLPSDRFSAERTGGSVSTLTIQRTQQEDSAVYLCARDKAVPSYEQYFGPGTRLTVT.

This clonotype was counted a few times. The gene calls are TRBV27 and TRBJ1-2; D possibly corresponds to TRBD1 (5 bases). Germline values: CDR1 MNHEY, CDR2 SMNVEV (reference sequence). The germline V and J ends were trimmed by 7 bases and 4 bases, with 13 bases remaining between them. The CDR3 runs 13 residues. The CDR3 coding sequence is TGTGCCAGCATGGGTGGGGCTAGCTATGGCTACACCTTC. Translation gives CASMGGASYGYTF.

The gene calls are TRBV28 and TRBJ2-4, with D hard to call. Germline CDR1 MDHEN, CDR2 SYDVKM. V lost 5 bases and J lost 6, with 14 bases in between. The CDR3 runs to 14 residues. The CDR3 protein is CASSPPEISNIQYF. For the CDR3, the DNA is TGTGCCAGCAGTCCCCCCGAGATTTCAAACATTCAGTACTTC.